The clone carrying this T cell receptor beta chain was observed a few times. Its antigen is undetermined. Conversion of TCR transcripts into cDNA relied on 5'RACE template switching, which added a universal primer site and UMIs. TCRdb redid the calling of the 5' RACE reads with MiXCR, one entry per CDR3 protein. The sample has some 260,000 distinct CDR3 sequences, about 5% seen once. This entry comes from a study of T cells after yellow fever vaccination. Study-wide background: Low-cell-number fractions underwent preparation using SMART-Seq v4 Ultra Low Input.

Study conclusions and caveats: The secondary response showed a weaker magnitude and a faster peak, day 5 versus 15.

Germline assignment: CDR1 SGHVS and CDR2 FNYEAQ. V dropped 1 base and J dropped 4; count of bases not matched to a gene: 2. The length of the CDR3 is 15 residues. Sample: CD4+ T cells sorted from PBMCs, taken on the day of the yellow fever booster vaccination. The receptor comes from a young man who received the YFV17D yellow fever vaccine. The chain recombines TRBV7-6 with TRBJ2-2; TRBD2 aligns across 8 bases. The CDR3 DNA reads TGTGCCAGCAGCTTAGGAGCGGGGGTCACCGGGGAGCTGTTTTTT. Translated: CASSLGAGVTGELFF.